One TCR beta chain is described in this entry. The antigen is undetermined. The data stem from a study of cytomegalovirus exposure and HLA in healthy donors. PCR employed 60 Vbeta and 13 Jbeta primers. Produced via immunoSEQ multiplex PCR; TCRdb's table is partial and in-frame only. This table has 100,000 to 150,000 clones, 81% appearing once. The study, taken as a whole, reports: As confirmed in vitro, three CMV-associated chains were specific for CMV antigens.

Germline CDR1 MNHNY, CDR2 SVGAGI (reference sequence). The CDR3 sequence is 12 residues long. V lost 6 bases, J lost 6 bases, and 12 bases lay in between. The receptor's source is a man aged 18 to 29 in good health and CMV-seronegative. Sequencing input: PBMCs. V gene TRBV6-6 combines with J gene TRBJ2-7, with D hard to call. The CDR3 nucleotides read TGTGCCAGCAGACCTCCTAGTTTCGAGCAGTACTTC. Translated, it gives CASRPPSFEQYF.